The table lists the clone carrying this T cell receptor beta chain with a few counts. Its antigen is still unknown. This entry comes from a study of blood T cells in healthy people across ages. Overall study findings and caveats: Because donor CMV status was unknown, expanded clonotype changes were possibly confounded.

Germline loops: CDR1 LGHNA, CDR2 YSLEER. The CDR3 runs to 16 residues. With 0 bases clipped from V and 4 bases from J, the junction kept 5 bases outside the gene matches. A second roughly 6 to 11 cycle PCR used barcoded and J-beta primers. Tagging of each cDNA molecule was performed by a template-switch adaptor with 12 random nucleotides. Each CDR3 protein is one row after TCRdb ran MiXCR on the 5' RACE reads. Here the sample spans 1.5 million to 1.9 million distinct CDR3 sequences, approximately 43% being singletons. The source is a woman aged 18-30 years in good health. The V gene is TRBV4-3, the J gene TRBJ2-3, with TRBD2 matching 9 bases. The sequencing input was blood. The DNA for the CDR3 is TGCGCCAGCAGCCAAGAGGCTAGCGGGATCCCAGATACGCAGTATTTT. Protein sequence: CASSQEASGIPDTQYF.